This paragraph covers one TCR beta chain sequence. Its antigen is undetermined. The sample originates from a study of T cells after posttransplantation cyclophosphamide. Measured with immunoSEQ multiplex PCR; TCRdb has only the in-frame clones, and not every one. The sample consists of fewer than 7,000 clones, more than 90% of them appearing once. The length of the CDR3 is 15 residues. Germline V gene data show CDR1 as SGHRS and CDR2 as YFSETQ. The V and J ends lost 1 base and 2 bases, in that order; junction bases with no gene match: 5. Study results and limitations: Later post-transplant blood repertoires were often dominated by donor CD8+ memory clones.

Cyclophosphamide on days +3 and +4 followed busulfan-fludarabine conditioning and a marrow graft. The sequences come from CD8+ T cells sorted from blood, collected after allogeneic stem cell transplant with posttransplant cyclophosphamide. The chain has TRBV5-1 and TRBJ1-1; 7 bases map to TRBD1. The sequence came from a male patient aged 55 to 70 who received an allogeneic stem cell transplant from a related donor and was CMV-positive. The T cells may partly be graft donor cells. CDR3 nucleotides: TGCGCCAGCAGCTTGTGGTCAGGGGGAAACACTGAAGCTTTCTTT. Protein sequence: CASSLWSGGNTEAFF.